This T cell receptor (beta chain) was obtained from a study of shared clonotypes between healthy human individuals. Naive CD8 cells lacked CD45RO and underwent positive selection for CCR7, leaving out terminally differentiated effector memory CD45RA+ cells. The table came from immunoSEQ multiplex PCR; TCRdb's copy has only in-frame clones and leaves some out. The data hold approximately 1.9 million clones, with roughly 95% observed a single time. This TCR derives from a man aged 18 to 35 in good health. Some clones in this sample may be carry-over from other donors' samples. Sequencing was performed on naive CD8+ T cells from PBMCs.

The CDR3 DNA sequence: TGTGCCAGCAGCCAAGTCGATGGGTCCTACAATGAGCAGTTCTTC. Protein product: CASSQVDGSYNEQFF. The V and J genes are TRBV4-2 and TRBJ2-1; D gene uncertain. There are 15 residues in the CDR3. The germline V gene has CDR1 LGHNA and CDR2 YNFKEQ. V was trimmed by 1 base and J by 1 base, leaving 8 bases between them.